The entry below describes one T cell receptor (beta chain). Its matching antigen is unknown. This record belongs to a study of T cells in Graves' hyperthyroidism and ophthalmopathy. What was amplified from RNA transcripts were TCR beta CDR3 regions. HTBI primers were the set used in a first-round RT-PCR of the TCR CDR3. Each CDR3 protein gets one entry after TCRdb re-called the multiplex PCR reads with MiXCR. The repertoire holds 500,000 to 650,000 distinct CDR3 sequences, with about 45% as singletons. Whole-study results and caveats: From stable hyperthyroidism, ophthalmopathy was set apart by a 13 V-J model. Most thyroid clonotypes expanded above 0.001 were also detected in blood.

The CDR3 totals 14 residues. V was clipped by 3 bases and J by 1 base, with 6 bases between them. The chain joins TRBV12-3 or TRBV12-4 to TRBJ1-4, with D uncertain. Sample: peripheral blood or thyroid tissue (not recorded which). This TCR was sampled from an adult woman with Graves' disease, either hyperthyroidism or ophthalmopathy (not recorded which). CDR3 in DNA: TGTGCCAGCAGTTTGGGGAGAACTAATGAAAAACTGTTTTTT. This sequence encodes CASSLGRTNEKLFF.